This T cell receptor (beta chain) was profiled in a study of blood T cell repertoires in COVID-19. Study as a whole: Some COVID-19 samples were acute and others convalescent; all came from the United States, Italy and Spain. T cells, B-cell-depleted T cells, or PBMCs provided the cDNA or gDNA that served as material.

Trimming pared 3 bases from V and 3 bases from J, leaving 10 bases between. Germline V gene data show CDR1 as KGHDR and CDR2 as SFDVKD. The CDR3 contains 15 residues. Original processing notes: Amplified reference gene primers provided the basis for estimating nucleated cell counts. Sequencing used immunoSEQ multiplex PCR; TCRdb keeps in-frame clones, though not all of them. V, J and clone size reflect that table, while D and trimming were determined from the DNA. Among 100,000 to 150,000 clones, 60% to 80% were seen once, and the ten largest hold roughly 5%. The rearrangement joins TRBV24-1 to TRBJ1-4; perhaps TRBD1 as D (5 bases). The TCR comes from a man aged 60-69 years with acute or convalescent COVID-19. The specimen was peripheral blood. The CDR3 loop is CATSDPGLSNEKLFF. The CDR3 bases are TGTGCCACCAGTGATCCGGGACTTTCTAATGAAAAACTGTTTTTT.